This passage covers 15 T cell receptor beta chains from one sample sequenced in a study of cytomegalovirus exposure and HLA in healthy donors. Sequenced by immunoSEQ multiplex PCR; TCRdb stores in-frame clones only, minus some. The data show over 150,000 clones, with more than 65% seen just once and 2.5% to 3.5% held by the top ten. Sequenced sample: PBMCs. These TCRs come from a woman between 18 and 29 years old in good health and CMV-seropositive.

This sequence joins TRBV18 and TRBJ2-2, with 13 bases matching TRBD2. Germline V gene sequence: CDR1 KGHSH, CDR2 LQKENI. V shed 3 bases and J 0 bases; nucleotides not matched to a gene: 1. This CDR3 has 17 amino acids. The DNA for the CDR3 is TGTGCCAGCTCACCGGGACTAGCGGGACCGAACACCGGGGAGCTGTTTTTT. Translation: CASSPGLAGPNTGELFF.

J is TRBJ1-1 and V is TRBV18, with D unresolved. Trimming cost V 3 bases and J 6 bases, with 14 bases left between them. Germline values: CDR1 KGHSH, CDR2 LQKENI. The CDR3 is 14 amino acids. The CDR3 coding sequence is TGTGCCAGCTCACCTTTTGAGGGAGGCGCTGAAGCTTTCTTT. Amino acid sequence: CASSPFEGGAEAFF.

The V and J genes are TRBV2 and TRBJ2-7; 14 bases agree with TRBD2. The germline V gene has CDR1 SNHLY and CDR2 FYNNEI. The length of the CDR3 is 18 residues. Germline trimming cut 6 bases from V and 1 base from J; bases unmatched to any gene: 11. As DNA, the CDR3 is TGTGCCAGCAGAGTCGGACTAGCGGGGGGCCCAGGTTCCTACGAGCAGTACTTC. Translation: CASRVGLAGGPGSYEQYF.

The chain employs TRBV6-5 and TRBJ2-7; tentatively, D is TRBD2 (5 bases). In germline, CDR1 is MNHEY, CDR2 SVGAGI. The CDR3 consists of 12 residues. With 6 bases removed from V and 2 bases from J, the gap between germline ends came to 8 bases. As DNA, the CDR3 is TGTGCCAGCAGCGGGGAAACCTACGAGCAGTACTTC. The encoded protein is CASSGETYEQYF.

The V call is TRBV19, the J call TRBJ2-1; 11 nucleotides align to TRBD2. The germline CDR1 and CDR2 sequences are LNHDA and SQIVND (reference sequence). V dropped 3 bases and J dropped 9; count of bases not matched to a gene: 7. The CDR3 runs 15 residues. In DNA, the CDR3 is TGTGCCAGTAGTATTTTAGCGGGGGGGGCTGTTGAGCAGTTCTTC. It yields the protein CASSILAGGAVEQFF.

The chain recombines TRBV13 with TRBJ2-5, with unresolved D. Trimming removed 4 bases from V and 1 base from J, with 7 bases in between. In germline, CDR1 is PRHDT, CDR2 FYEKMQ (reference sequence). This CDR3 is built from 13 residues. The DNA of the CDR3 is TGTGCCAGCAGCTCGACACCCCAAGAGACCCAGTACTTC. Translation: CASSSTPQETQYF.

The chain joins TRBV7-8 to TRBJ1-4; 12 positions agree with TRBD1. Germline V CDR1 and CDR2: SGHVS, FQNEAQ. J gave up 3 bases and V 4 bases, and 12 bases lay outside the gene matches. There are 19 residues in the CDR3. The DNA of the CDR3 is TGTGCCAGCAGCTCGAAATTACCGGGACAGGGGGCGGCTAATGAAAAACTGTTTTTT. This gives the protein CASSSKLPGQGAANEKLFF.

This clone has just one count. This chain links TRBV19 with TRBJ2-5, with 8 positions matching TRBD2. With 3 bases clipped from V and 5 bases from J, the junction kept 2 bases outside the gene matches. The CDR3 spans 13 residues. The germline V gene encodes CDR1 LNHDA and CDR2 SQIVND (reference sequence). The CDR3 DNA reads TGTGCCAGTAGTATTCGGGGGGGGGAGACCCAGTACTTC. The encoded protein is CASSIRGGETQYF.

This sequence joins TRBV14 and TRBJ1-4; D gene unclear. The germline V gene encodes CDR1 SGHDN and CDR2 FVKESK. This CDR3 comprises 13 residues. V was cut by 1 base and J by 8 bases, with 8 bases left in between. For the CDR3, the DNA is TGTGCCAGCAGCCAAGGCCCGCGGGAAAAACTGTTTTTT. Translated, it gives CASSQGPREKLFF.

The CDR3 bases are TGTGCCAGCGGGGGCCAAGGCACTGAAGCTTTCTTT. It yields the protein CASGGQGTEAFF. V gene TRBV2 combines with J gene TRBJ1-1; the D gene is possibly TRBD1 (6 bases). Deletions cut 8 bases from V and 4 bases from J, with 11 bases between. This CDR3 contains 12 residues. The germline V gene has CDR1 SNHLY and CDR2 FYNNEI.

The J gene is TRBJ1-4, the V gene TRBV5-1; D unresolved. Germline CDR1 reads SGHRS; CDR2 reads YFSETQ. This CDR3 spans 14 amino acids. V was cut by 0 bases and J by 3 bases, with 6 bases left in between. The CDR3 region has the DNA TGCGCCAGCAGCTTGGACACCTCTAATGAAAAACTGTTTTTT. It codes for CASSLDTSNEKLFF.

The chain joins TRBV4-1 to TRBJ2-3; no reliable D call. This CDR3 is built from 13 residues. Germline V CDR1 and CDR2: MGHRA, YSYEKL. V was cut by 1 base and J by 3 bases, with 5 bases left in between. The CDR3 DNA reads as TGCGCCAGCAGCCAAGGTCAGACAGATACGCAGTATTTT. It codes for CASSQGQTDTQYF.

The rearrangement links TRBV13 to TRBJ2-7; no clear D. Per the germline V gene, CDR1 is PRHDT and CDR2 is FYEKMQ (reference sequence). This CDR3 is built from 11 residues. Trimming shortened V by 1 base and J by 6 bases, and 4 bases separated the two germline ends. The DNA of the CDR3 is TGTGCCAGCAGCTTAGTCGGCGAGCAGTACTTC. It translates to CASSLVGEQYF.

CDR3 region: CASSVAPPSGGADEQETQYF. The CDR3 region has the DNA TGTGCCAGCAGCGTAGCTCCGCCTAGCGGGGGGGCCGACGAACAAGAGACCCAGTACTTC. This chain uses TRBV9 with TRBJ2-5, with 12 positions matching TRBD2. Germline CDR1 is SGDLS and CDR2 is YYNGEE. V gave up 0 bases and J gave up 2 bases; unmatched junction bases: 14. The CDR3 consists of 20 residues.

The chain joins TRBV6-1 to TRBJ1-5; D unresolved. Germline V gives CDR1 MNHNS, CDR2 SASEGT. Trimming shortened V by 0 bases and J by 6 bases, and 6 bases separated the two germline ends. The CDR3 extends over 13 amino acids. This chain's CDR3 is CASSEAYTQPQHF. CDR3 coding DNA: TGTGCCAGCAGTGAAGCGTACACTCAGCCCCAGCATTTT.